These 16 T cell receptor beta chains came from one sample sequenced in a study of OX40 agonist ivuxolimab in advanced cancers. TCRdb's table, derived via immunoSEQ multiplex PCR, lists solely in-frame clones and lacks some. The profile shows 90,000 or so clones, roughly 90% of them singletons. Material: CD4+ or CD8+ T cells sorted from blood, obtained in a trial of the OX40 agonist ivuxolimab. These receptor sequences come from an adult with an advanced solid tumor such as melanoma, head and neck, liver or kidney cancer.

The chain couples TRBV6-5 to TRBJ2-1; 9 bases are shared with TRBD2. The CDR3 is 15 amino acids. The germline CDR1 and CDR2 sequences are MNHEY and SVGAGI. V lost 2 bases and J lost 5; bases outside the gene matches: 4. The CDR3 loop is CASSYGRGGHNEQFF. CDR3 in DNA: TGTGCCAGCAGTTACGGGCGGGGGGGGCACAATGAGCAGTTCTTC.

The gene calls are TRBV10-1 and TRBJ2-3, with D possibly being TRBD1 (6 bases). CDR1 is WNHNN and CDR2 is SYGVQD in the germline V gene (reference sequence). V lost 6 bases to trimming and J lost 2 bases, with 15 bases between them. The CDR3 is made up of 15 amino acids. CDR3 DNA: TGCGCCAGCAGCCGGGACAACGGCCCCACAGATACGCAGTATTTT. This gives the protein CASSRDNGPTDTQYF.

This clone has only one observation. The chain employs TRBV30 and TRBJ2-2, with D possibly matching TRBD1 (5 bases). V dropped 3 bases and J dropped 5 bases, with 7 bases sitting between them. The CDR3 runs to 12 residues. Per germline, CDR1 GTSNPN and CDR2 SVGIG (reference sequence). CDR3 bases: TGTGCCTGGAGAGGGGATACCGGGGAGCTGTTTTTT. Translation: CAWRGDTGELFF. Together with reference TRBV30 and TRBJ2-2, the CDR3 gives the full variable domain: SQTIHQWPATLVQPVGSPLSLECTVEGTSNPNLYWYRQAAGRGLQLLFYSVGIGQISSEVPQNLSASRPQDRQFILSSKKLLLSDSGFYLCAWRGDTGELFFGEGSRLTVL.

This clone came up a few times. The chain recombines TRBV2 with TRBJ1-5, with TRBD1 matching over 11 bases. This CDR3 has 15 residues. V dropped 5 bases and J dropped 7; count of bases not matched to a gene: 7. The germline gives CDR1 SNHLY, CDR2 FYNNEI. This CDR3 reads CASSLDRGRGQPQHF. CDR3 in DNA: TGTGCCAGCAGTTTGGACAGGGGGCGCGGACAGCCCCAGCATTTT.

The J gene is TRBJ2-1, the V gene TRBV4-3; 9 nucleotides agree with TRBD1. The V gene's germline CDR1 is LGHNA and CDR2 YSLEER. The CDR3 sequence is 15 residues long. Unmatched junction bases numbered 3, after V lost 3 bases and J lost 3 bases. This CDR3 reads CASSHDRGIYNEQFF. CDR3 DNA: TGCGCCAGCAGCCACGACAGGGGGATCTACAATGAGCAGTTCTTC.

The V gene is TRBV27, the J gene TRBJ1-1; a weak D match, TRBD1 (5 bases). The germline gives CDR1 MNHEY, CDR2 SMNVEV (reference sequence). V lost 3 bases and J 5 bases, leaving 13 bases between the germline ends. The CDR3 is 14 residues long. The CDR3 protein is CASSFRGVGTEAFF. The CDR3 DNA sequence: TGTGCCAGCAGTTTCCGGGGCGTGGGAACTGAAGCTTTCTTT.

In its sample, this clone was seen once. The V and J genes are TRBV7-2 and TRBJ2-1; no clear D gene. CDR3 length equals 13 residues. Trimming took 4 bases from V and 4 from J, leaving 8 bases between them. The V gene's germline CDR1 is SGHTA and CDR2 FQGNSA. For the CDR3, the DNA is TGTGCCAGCAGCTCCCGTTTTTACAATGAGCAGTTCTTC. This encodes CASSSRFYNEQFF.

In this sample, this clone turned up a few times. V is TRBV4-1 and J is TRBJ1-5, with 8 bases fitting TRBD1. The length of the CDR3 is 13 residues. The V gene's germline CDR1 is MGHRA and CDR2 YSYEKL. The J segment lost 3 bases and the V segment lost 8 bases, leaving 3 bases of the junction unmatched. The CDR3 bases are TGCGCCAGCGCGGACAGGGTCAATCAGCCCCAGCATTTT. Translated, it gives CASADRVNQPQHF.

This clone was observed a single time. This chain uses TRBV19 with TRBJ2-7, with D unclear. The CDR3 loop spans 13 amino acids. Trimming pared 5 bases from V and 3 bases from J, leaving 11 bases between. Germline-derived CDR1 and CDR2 are LNHDA and SQIVND (reference sequence). CDR3 in amino acids: CASSFGFYYEQYF. For the CDR3, the DNA is TGTGCCAGTAGTTTCGGGTTCTACTACGAGCAGTACTTC.

In nucleotides, the CDR3 is TGCGCCAGCAGCCAAGATAGCCCCCCTAGAAGAAACAATGAGCAGTTCTTC. Its translation is CASSQDSPPRRNNEQFF. The chain has TRBV4-3 and TRBJ2-1; D call uncertain. The CDR3 covers 17 residues. The V end was cut by 0 bases, the J end by 5 bases, with 17 bases between. CDR1 is LGHNA, CDR2 YSLEER, per germline.

The chain has TRBV9 and TRBJ2-7, with D possibly being TRBD1 (6 bases). This CDR3 comprises 13 residues. From germline, CDR1 is SGDLS and CDR2 YYNGEE. V was shortened by 0 bases and J by 5 bases, with 9 bases between the two germline ends. In DNA, the CDR3 is TGTGCCAGCAGCGTAGAACAGGGTAACGAGCAGTACTTC. Translation: CASSVEQGNEQYF.

CDR3 coding DNA: TGTGCCAGCAGCTTGGACAGGGGGATAGGAAACACCATATATTTT. This codes for CASSLDRGIGNTIYF. The rearrangement uses TRBV5-4 and TRBJ1-3; 8 nucleotides match TRBD1. CDR3 length: 15 amino acids. Per germline, CDR1 SGHNT and CDR2 YYREEE (reference sequence). V trimming: 0 bases; J trimming: 4 bases; junction bases outside the gene matches: 3.

This chain uses TRBV27 with TRBJ2-7; D possibly corresponds to TRBD2 (5 bases). V shed 4 bases and J shed 7 bases, with 20 bases lying between them. This CDR3 is 15 amino acids long. Germline V gene sequence: CDR1 MNHEY, CDR2 SMNVEV (reference sequence). CDR3: CASSSRDGRALEQYF. The DNA for the CDR3 is TGTGCCAGCAGTTCCCGCGATGGGAGAGCGTTAGAGCAGTACTTC.

The CDR3 spells CASSSDRPTDTQYF. The CDR3 bases are TGTGCCAGCAGCTCGGACAGGCCCACAGATACGCAGTATTTT. The chain is built from TRBV7-6 and TRBJ2-3; 7 bases are shared with TRBD1. V dropped 4 bases and J dropped 2; count of bases not matched to a gene: 3. The germline V gene has CDR1 SGHVS and CDR2 FNYEAQ. The CDR3 runs to 14 residues.

V gene TRBV29-1 combines with J gene TRBJ2-1; weak D call: TRBD2 (5 bases). The germline V and J ends were trimmed by 3 bases and 3 bases, with 6 bases remaining between them. There are 12 residues in the CDR3. The V gene's germline CDR1 is SQVTM and CDR2 ANQGSEA. CDR3 DNA: TGCAGCGTTGACGGGGACTACAATGAGCAGTTCTTC. This translates into CSVDGDYNEQFF.

For the CDR3, the DNA is TGTGCCAGCAGCCAGTTGGCGGGGCGGGCAGATACGCAGTATTTT. Its translation is CASSQLAGRADTQYF. The chain recombines TRBV7-2 with TRBJ2-3, with D maybe TRBD2 (6 bases). The CDR3 runs 15 residues. CDR1 and CDR2 from the germline V gene are SGHTA and FQGNSA. The V and J ends lost 5 bases and 4 bases respectively, with 16 bases between them.